The 32 T cell receptor beta chains below come from one sample, sequenced in a study of T cell clonotyping in hematopoietic cell transplantation. The assay was immunoSEQ multiplex PCR, and TCRdb's table has in-frame clones only and misses some. The sample gives roughly 29,000 clones, around 90% of which show up once; around a tenth is in the top ten. The material was PBMCs, obtained 100 days after allogeneic stem cell transplant. The source is a female patient between 50 and 60 years old who had an allogeneic stem cell transplant from a related donor, so the T cells may come from the graft donor. Some clones in this sample may be carry-over from other donors' samples.

The chain recombines TRBV4-1 with TRBJ2-6, with D perhaps TRBD1 (5 bases). The CDR3 has 15 residues. The V end was cut by 7 bases, the J end by 0 bases, with 10 bases between. CDR1 is MGHRA, CDR2 YSYEKL, per germline. In nucleotides, the CDR3 is TGCGCCAGCAATAACAGGCCCTCTGGGGCCAACGTCCTGACTTTC. It is translated as CASNNRPSGANVLTF.

This chain joins TRBV25-1 and TRBJ2-1; no reliable D call. Germline V gene lookup returns CDR1 MGHDK and CDR2 SYGVNS. The CDR3 consists of 11 residues. V dropped 8 bases and J dropped 8 bases, with 10 bases sitting between them. The CDR3 DNA sequence: TGTGCCAGCCTACAATTGGATGAGCAGTTCTTC. This sequence encodes CASLQLDEQFF. Variable domain in full (rest from reference TRBV25-1 and TRBJ2-1): EADIYQTPRYLVIGTGKKITLECSQTMGHDKMYWYQQDPGMELHLIHYSYGVNSTEKGDLSSESTVSRIRTEHFPLTLESARPSHTSQYLCASLQLDEQFFGPGTRLTVL.

This clone showed up just once. V is TRBV5-1 and J is TRBJ2-7, with 14 bases fitting TRBD2. The CDR3 contains 17 residues. Germline CDR1 reads SGHRS; CDR2 reads YFSETQ. V lost 5 bases and J lost 3; bases outside the gene matches: 10. The CDR3: CASRIGTSGGGLYEQYF. The CDR3 nucleotides read TGCGCCAGCAGAATCGGGACTAGCGGGGGTGGCCTCTACGAGCAGTACTTC.

The chain couples TRBV21-1 to TRBJ1-1; the DNA was not compared with TRBD1, the D call given in the table. TRBV21-1 is tagged as a pseudogene. The CDR3 loop spans 17 amino acids. The CDR3, as DNA: TGTGCCAGCAGCAAAGAAGGACAGGGGGAGCTGGACACTGAAGCTTTCTTT. It codes for CASSKEGQGELDTEAFF.

This sequence joins TRBV2 and TRBJ1-2; D gene unclear. Between the trimmed V and J ends, which lost 4 bases and 8 bases, there was a span of 8 bases. The germline gives CDR1 SNHLY, CDR2 FYNNEI. The CDR3 is 11 amino acids. The CDR3 coding sequence is TGTGCCAGCAGTGTGTCCTTCGGCTACACCTTC. As protein: CASSVSFGYTF.

The chain has TRBV19 and TRBJ2-3; a weak D match, TRBD1 (6 bases). Trimming shortened V by 3 bases and J by 2 bases, and 9 bases separated the two germline ends. The CDR3 has 14 residues. Per germline, CDR1 LNHDA and CDR2 SQIVND (reference sequence). The CDR3 here is CASSIGQYTDTQYF. The CDR3 DNA is TGTGCCAGTAGTATCGGACAGTACACAGATACGCAGTATTTT. Filled out from reference TRBV19 and TRBJ2-3, the complete variable domain reads DGGITQSPKYLFRKEGQNVTLSCEQNLNHDAMYWYRQDPGQGLRLIYYSQIVNDFQKGDIAEGYSVSREKKESFPLTVTSAQKNPTAFYLCASSIGQYTDTQYFGPGTRLTVL.

This clone appeared a single time. The chain uses TRBV7-6 and TRBJ2-1; 9 positions match TRBD2. CDR1 is SGHVS, CDR2 FNYEAQ, per germline. The CDR3 has 16 amino acids. The V segment lost 1 base and the J segment 2 bases; nucleotides outside the gene matches: 3. For the CDR3, the DNA is TGTGCCAGCAGCTTAGTGGCTAGCGGGGCCTACAATGAGCAGTTCTTC. Translating gives CASSLVASGAYNEQFF.

The J gene is TRBJ2-7, the V gene TRBV7-2; 7 nucleotides agree with TRBD1. V lost 2 bases, J lost 3 bases, and 1 base stayed unmatched. CDR1 and CDR2 from the germline V gene are SGHTA and FQGNSA. CDR3 length: 13 residues. CDR3: CASSLRQGYEQYF. CDR3 sequence (DNA): TGTGCCAGCAGCTTAAGACAGGGCTACGAGCAGTACTTC.

This chain links TRBV9 with TRBJ2-1; maybe TRBD1 (6 bases). The germline V gene encodes CDR1 SGDLS and CDR2 YYNGEE. Trimming removed 6 bases from V and 1 base from J, with 17 bases in between. The CDR3 is 16 amino acids. This CDR3 reads CASTGGQGQSYNEQFF. The DNA for the CDR3 is TGTGCCAGCACCGGTGGCCAGGGACAATCCTACAATGAGCAGTTCTTC.

The V and J genes are TRBV5-8 and TRBJ1-1; D unclear. This CDR3 comprises 14 residues. V lost 2 bases to trimming and J lost 5 bases, with 13 bases between them. Germline assignment: CDR1 SGHTS and CDR2 YDEGEE. In DNA, the CDR3 is TGTGCCAGCAGCTTCGCAAAGGTGGAGACTGAAGCTTTCTTT. Translated: CASSFAKVETEAFF.

This rearrangement joins TRBV28 to TRBJ2-2, with 11 bases identical to TRBD1. Germline CDR1 and CDR2: MDHEN and SYDVKM. This CDR3 spans 15 amino acids. Losses at the gene ends were 8 bases for V and 6 bases for J; bases not matched to a gene: 8. CDR3 DNA: TGTGCCAGCGGGATGCCGGGACAGGGGGCCGGGGAGCTGTTTTTT. Translating gives CASGMPGQGAGELFF.

The chain is built from TRBV19 and TRBJ1-2; D remains unclear. Per the germline V gene, CDR1 is LNHDA and CDR2 is SQIVND (reference sequence). The CDR3 length is 13 residues. Trimming took off 8 bases at V and 3 bases at J, with 13 bases between the two ends. The CDR3 DNA follows: TGTGCCAGTGCTGGCAGCATATACTATGGCTACACCTTC. Its translation: CASAGSIYYGYTF.

The gene calls are TRBV2 and TRBJ1-5; TRBD1 matches at 9 bases. The CDR3 length is 14 residues. Unmatched junction bases numbered 7, after V lost 6 bases and J lost 7 bases. Germline lookup yields CDR1 SNHLY and CDR2 FYNNEI. The DNA of the CDR3 is TGTGCCAGCAGGGACAGGGGAAGTCGACAGCCCCAGCATTTT. It specifies CASRDRGSRQPQHF.

The rearrangement joins TRBV30 to TRBJ2-5; 11 bases are a match to TRBD2. J gave up 5 bases and V 0 bases, and 8 bases lay outside the gene matches. CDR1 GTSNPN and CDR2 SVGIG come from the germline V gene (reference sequence). This CDR3 comprises 16 residues. The CDR3 nucleotides read TGTGCCTGGAGTGTCCTACTAGCGGGGGCCCCGGAGACCCAGTACTTC. It is translated as CAWSVLLAGAPETQYF.

The chain joins TRBV7-8 to TRBJ2-7, with a weak D call TRBD2 (6 bases). Trimming pared 6 bases from V and 3 bases from J, leaving 15 bases between. CDR1 SGHVS and CDR2 FQNEAQ come from the germline V gene. The CDR3 spans 14 residues. The CDR3 is CASSNPTAGYEQYF. The CDR3 DNA is TGTGCCAGCAGTAACCCGACAGCGGGCTACGAGCAGTACTTC.

This clone has only a few counts. The V gene is TRBV11-2, the J gene TRBJ2-2; TRBD2 aligns across 8 bases. Germline loops: CDR1 SGHAT, CDR2 FQNNGV. V shed 5 bases, J shed 7 bases, and the junction held 9 bases outside the gene matches. The CDR3 covers 15 residues. The CDR3 DNA sequence: TGTGCCAGCAGCCCTTCGCGGGGGGTCGGCGGGGAGCTGTTTTTT. It is translated as CASSPSRGVGGELFF.

The CDR3 sequence is CSGTGYDGYTF. The CDR3 region has the DNA TGCAGCGGGACAGGGTACGATGGCTACACCTTC. The rearrangement links TRBV29-1 to TRBJ1-2, with 8 bases fitting TRBD1. Losses at the gene ends were 7 bases for V and 6 bases for J; bases not matched to a gene: 4. CDR1 SQVTM and CDR2 ANQGSEA come from the germline V gene. The CDR3 has 11 amino acids.

The J gene is TRBJ2-2, the V gene TRBV2; D unresolved. The germline V gene encodes CDR1 SNHLY and CDR2 FYNNEI. The CDR3 loop spans 11 amino acids. The ends were cut back, 6 bases at V and 1 base at J, with 0 bases in the middle. The CDR3: CASRNTGELFF. The CDR3, as DNA: TGTGCCAGCAGGAACACCGGGGAGCTGTTTTTT.

This chain uses TRBV4-1 with TRBJ1-3; the D gene is possibly TRBD1 (5 bases). V was shortened by 3 bases and J by 3 bases, with 18 bases between the two germline ends. The V gene's germline CDR1 is MGHRA and CDR2 YSYEKL. This CDR3 comprises 17 residues. CDR3 nucleotide sequence: TGCGCCAGCAGCCAGGCTAGGTCTCGGGGGTATGGAAACACCATATATTTT. It codes for CASSQARSRGYGNTIYF.

The chain has TRBV5-1 and TRBJ2-3, with 14 bases fitting TRBD2. Germline CDR1 reads SGHRS; CDR2 reads YFSETQ. CDR3 size: 16 residues. Trimming cost V 5 bases and J 1 base; bases outside gene matches: 3. The CDR3 sequence is CASRTSGGAGTDTQYF. The CDR3 DNA follows: TGCGCCAGCAGGACTAGCGGGGGGGCGGGCACAGATACGCAGTATTTT.

In nucleotides, the CDR3 is TGTGCCAGCAGCTTGGCCCTTCTAACAGCCTACGAGCAGTACTTC. Its translation: CASSLALLTAYEQYF. The J gene is TRBJ2-7, the V gene TRBV11-2; D is ambiguous. The V gene's germline CDR1 is SGHAT and CDR2 FQNNGV. This CDR3 is 15 amino acids long. Deletions cut 3 bases from V and 2 bases from J, with 14 bases between.

The rearrangement joins TRBV6-6 to TRBJ1-2, with 10 bases identical to TRBD1. V gave up 0 bases and J gave up 6 bases; unmatched junction bases: 1. This CDR3 has 14 residues. Germline assignment: CDR1 MNHNY and CDR2 SVGAGI (reference sequence). The CDR3 here is CASSYSGQGDGYTF. CDR3 DNA: TGTGCCAGCAGTTACTCCGGACAGGGGGATGGCTACACCTTC.

The chain combines TRBV9 with TRBJ2-1; no definite D call. With 4 bases removed from V and 0 bases from J, the gap between germline ends came to 8 bases. Germline CDR1 SGDLS, CDR2 YYNGEE. The CDR3 consists of 14 residues. The CDR3 protein is CASSPGNSYNEQFF. CDR3 DNA: TGTGCCAGCAGCCCTGGGAACTCCTACAATGAGCAGTTCTTC. Full variable domain (missing parts from reference TRBV9 and TRBJ2-1): DSGVTQTPKHLITATGQRVTLRCSPRSGDLSVYWYQQSLDQGLQFLIQYYNGEERAKGNILERFSAQQFPDLHSELNLSSLELGDSALYFCASSPGNSYNEQFFGPGTRLTVL.

This clone was counted once. This chain connects TRBV5-1 to TRBJ1-3, with D maybe TRBD1 (6 bases). The CDR3 has 14 amino acids. Germline V gives CDR1 SGHRS, CDR2 YFSETQ. Trimming cost V 7 bases and J 0 bases, with 11 bases left between them. CDR3 protein: CASAQDSSGNTIYF. The CDR3 region has the DNA TGCGCCAGCGCCCAGGACAGCTCTGGAAACACCATATATTTT.

The chain joins TRBV6-5 to TRBJ2-1; TRBD1 agrees at 9 bases. After removal of 5 bases from V and 13 bases from J, the junction contained 6 bases not matched to a gene. The CDR3 totals 12 residues. Germline CDR1 MNHEY, CDR2 SVGAGI. The CDR3 here is CASSPGTGLQFF. The CDR3 bases are TGTGCCAGCAGTCCCGGGACAGGGTTACAGTTCTTC.

The rearrangement joins TRBV15 to TRBJ2-3, with 14 bases aligning to TRBD2. V lost 5 bases to trimming and J lost 1 base; unmatched junction nucleotides: 2. CDR3 length: 16 amino acids. The germline CDR1 and CDR2 sequences are LNHNV and YYDKDF (reference sequence). As DNA, the CDR3 is TGTGCCACCAGCTGGGGACTAGCGGGGGGCACAGATACGCAGTATTTT. The encoded protein is CATSWGLAGGTDTQYF.

CDR3 amino acids: CASSLGLDSETQYF. In nucleotides, the CDR3 is TGTGCCAGCAGCTTAGGATTGGACTCCGAGACCCAGTACTTC. The chain joins TRBV11-2 to TRBJ2-5; the D gene is possibly TRBD2 (5 bases). CDR1 is SGHAT and CDR2 is FQNNGV in the germline V gene. The CDR3 extends over 14 amino acids. Trimming left V 1 base short and J 5 bases short, with 11 bases between.

The rearrangement uses TRBV6-1 and TRBJ2-7; no firm D call. This CDR3 spans 14 amino acids. Per the germline V gene, CDR1 is MNHNS and CDR2 is SASEGT. Deletions cut 1 base from V and 7 bases from J, with 14 bases between. The DNA of the CDR3 is TGTGCCAGCAGTGAAGTAGGAACAGAGTTAGAGCAGTACTTC. Protein: CASSEVGTELEQYF.

The J gene is TRBJ1-1, the V gene TRBV5-6; D is unresolved. The V end was cut by 4 bases, the J end by 1 base, with 17 bases between. This CDR3 is built from 16 residues. Germline CDR1 reads SGHDT; CDR2 reads YYEEEE. As DNA, the CDR3 is TGTGCCAGCAGCCGAGACGGAGTTATCAGGAACACTGAAGCTTTCTTT. It translates to CASSRDGVIRNTEAFF.

The V gene is TRBV25-1, the J gene TRBJ2-7; D uncertain. Between the trimmed V and J ends, which lost 0 bases and 7 bases, there was a span of 13 bases. Germline loops: CDR1 MGHDK, CDR2 SYGVNS. The CDR3 length is 14 residues. In DNA, the CDR3 is TGTGCCAGCAGTGAATATCAGGCTAAGGAGGAGCAGTACTTC. Translating it yields CASSEYQAKEEQYF.

CDR3 in amino acids: CASSFDKGLHYTF. The CDR3 DNA reads TGTGCCAGCAGCTTTGACAAGGGCTTGCACTACACCTTC. V and J are TRBV5-6 and TRBJ1-2; D unclear. Trimming pared 2 bases from V and 10 bases from J, leaving 15 bases between. The CDR3 is made up of 13 amino acids. Germline values: CDR1 SGHDT, CDR2 YYEEEE.

This clone has a single count. This chain joins TRBV4-3 and TRBJ2-2; possibly TRBD1 or TRBD2 for D (5 bases each). The germline gives CDR1 LGHNA, CDR2 YSLEER. V shed 0 bases and J shed 4 bases, with 18 bases lying between them. The CDR3 contains 18 residues. The CDR3 region is CASSQEEAGFEGTGELFF. The CDR3 coding sequence is TGCGCCAGCAGCCAAGAAGAGGCAGGGTTTGAGGGCACCGGGGAGCTGTTTTTT.